These 6 T cell receptor beta chains originate from one sample sequenced in a study of blood T cell repertoires in COVID-19. This table comes from immunoSEQ multiplex PCR, and its TCRdb copy is limited to in-frame clones, with some not included. The sample lists about 220,000 clones, 80% to 90% occurring once. The sequencing sample was made of PBMCs or T cells enriched from blood (not recorded which). The receptors were sampled from a woman in her 40s with acute COVID-19.

This clone was observed a few times. The rearrangement links TRBV19 to TRBJ2-2; D uncertain. Germline-derived CDR1 and CDR2 are LNHDA and SQIVND (reference sequence). V shed 7 bases and J shed 4 bases, with 4 bases lying between them. There are 11 residues in the CDR3. The chain's CDR3 is CASMSTGELFF. DNA for the CDR3: TGTGCCAGTATGAGCACCGGGGAGCTGTTTTTT.

This CDR3 is CASSARRLTSGQGAREQYF. CDR3 coding DNA: TGTGCCAGCAGTGCCCGCCGTCTGACCTCGGGACAGGGGGCTCGCGAGCAGTACTTC. The gene calls are TRBV6-1 and TRBJ2-7; 12 nucleotides align to TRBD1. Germline loops: CDR1 MNHNS, CDR2 SASEGT. The length of the CDR3 is 19 residues. V was clipped by 4 bases and J by 6 bases; unmatched bases: 19.

The chain is built from TRBV6-1 and TRBJ1-4, with D possibly TRBD1 on 6 matching bases. In germline, CDR1 is MNHNS, CDR2 SASEGT. The V end lost 2 bases, the J end lost 7 bases, and 17 bases lay between the germline ends. The CDR3 has 16 residues. The chain's CDR3 is CASSELLGAPSEKLFF. The CDR3 DNA follows: TGTGCCAGCAGTGAATTGTTGGGGGCGCCTAGTGAAAAACTGTTTTTT.

A remark on this clone: The junction and the germline gene differ at one end; a read error may be behind it. The chain combines TRBV18 with TRBJ2-5, with D perhaps given as TRBD1 or TRBD2 (6 bases each). CDR1 KGHSH and CDR2 LQKENI come from the germline V gene. The CDR3 sequence is 14 residues long. This CDR3 is CASSPRGPQETQYF. The CDR3 nucleotides are TGTGCCAGCTCCCCACGGGGGCCCCAAGAGACCCAGTACTTC. Using reference TRBV18 and TRBJ2-5 for the parts outside the CDR3, the full variable domain is NAGVMQNPRHLVRRRGQEARLRCSPMKGHSHVYWYRQLPEEGLKFMVYLQKENIIDESGMPKERFSAEFPKEGPSILRIQQVVRGDSAAYFCASSPRGPQETQYFGPGTRLLVL.

CDR3 sequence: CASSPPSTGNYGYTF. DNA for the CDR3: TGTGCCAGCTCACCCCCTTCTACAGGGAACTATGGCTACACCTTC. This chain joins TRBV18 and TRBJ1-2; perhaps TRBD1 as D (6 bases). This CDR3 contains 15 residues. With 3 bases removed from V and 2 bases from J, the gap between germline ends came to 13 bases. From germline, CDR1 is KGHSH and CDR2 LQKENI.

This rearrangement joins TRBV11-2 to TRBJ1-6; TRBD1 matches at 7 bases. Germline assignment: CDR1 SGHAT and CDR2 FQNNGV. V trimming: 1 base; J trimming: 3 bases; junction bases outside the gene matches: 0. The CDR3 loop spans 15 amino acids. CDR3 loop: CASSLAGGYNSPLHF. DNA of the CDR3: TGTGCCAGCAGCTTAGCAGGGGGCTATAATTCACCCCTCCACTTT.